This is a list of T cell receptor beta chains from one sample in a study of shared clonotypes between healthy human individuals. Only in-frame clones appear in the TCRdb table, and some are missing; sequencing was by immunoSEQ multiplex PCR. In the table there are around 610,000 clones, about 96% of which are singletons. Sequencing was carried out using naive CD8+ T cells sorted from blood. The receptors were sampled from a woman under 40 in good health. The CDR3 runs from the conserved cysteine through the conserved F or W. The D gene is left open where the match is weak. Size is omitted from some rows. Given values are once, few, many or a class for expanded clones.

j_call: TRBJ2-3; v_call: TRBV11-2; d_call: .; clone_size: .; cdr3_nt: TGTGCCAGCAGGGGGATTGCGAATACGCAGTATTTT; cdr3_aa: CASRGIANTQYF
j_call: TRBJ1-1; v_call: TRBV12-5; d_call: .; clone_size: .; cdr3_nt: TGTGCTAGTGGTTTGGTACAGGGCAAAACGAACACTGAAGCTTTCTTT; cdr3_aa: CASGLVQGKTNTEAFF
j_call: TRBJ1-1; v_call: TRBV7-6; d_call: .; clone_size: .; cdr3_nt: TGTGCCAGCAGCTTAGCCCCACAGGGTTTGATGAACACTGAAGCTTTCTTT; cdr3_aa: CASSLAPQGLMNTEAFF
j_call: TRBJ2-1; v_call: TRBV27; d_call: TRBD2; clone_size: .; cdr3_nt: TGTGCCAGCATTAAGCCGGGGAAGGGGACTAGCGGACACAATGAGCAGTTCTTC; cdr3_aa: CASIKPGKGTSGHNEQFF
j_call: TRBJ2-1; v_call: TRBV6-5; d_call: .; clone_size: .; cdr3_nt: TGTGCCAGCAGGCAAAATAGCGGCTCCTACAATGAGCAGTTCTTC; cdr3_aa: CASRQNSGSYNEQFF
j_call: TRBJ1-1; v_call: TRBV9; d_call: .; clone_size: .; cdr3_nt: TGTGCCAGCAGCGTAGCAGCGGGGGGGGGCACTGAAGCTTTCTTT; cdr3_aa: CASSVAAGGGTEAFF
j_call: TRBJ1-1; v_call: TRBV29-1; d_call: TRBD1; clone_size: .; cdr3_nt: TGCAGCGTTGAACGAGGGGACAGGGGGCGTGAAGCTTTCTTT; cdr3_aa: CSVERGDRGREAFF
j_call: TRBJ2-5; v_call: TRBV2; d_call: .; clone_size: once; cdr3_nt: TGTGCCAGCAGTGCCTGGCGTAGCAGGGAGACCCAGTACTTC; cdr3_aa: CASSAWRSRETQYF
j_call: TRBJ2-1; v_call: TRBV27; d_call: TRBD1; clone_size: .; cdr3_nt: TGTGCCAGCAGTTCGGGGACAGGGGGAAATGAGCAGTTCTTC; cdr3_aa: CASSSGTGGNEQFF
j_call: TRBJ2-3; v_call: TRBV7-8; d_call: TRBD2; clone_size: .; cdr3_nt: TGTGCCAGCAGCCGTATAGCGGGAGGAGTAGATACGCAGTATTTT; cdr3_aa: CASSRIAGGVDTQYF
j_call: TRBJ2-7; v_call: TRBV27; d_call: TRBD2; clone_size: once; cdr3_nt: TGTGCCAGCAGTTTGATGAGCGGGGCCGCCTACGAGCAGTACTTC; cdr3_aa: CASSLMSGAAYEQYF
j_call: TRBJ1-5; v_call: TRBV29-1; d_call: .; clone_size: once; cdr3_nt: TGCAGAGGCCCAGGGTCTCGTCAGCCCCAGCATTTT; cdr3_aa: CRGPGSRQPQHF
j_call: TRBJ1-2; v_call: TRBV28; d_call: .; clone_size: .; cdr3_nt: TGTGCCAGCAGTTTTGGGGACGACTATGGCTACACCTTC; cdr3_aa: CASSFGDDYGYTF
j_call: TRBJ2-6; v_call: TRBV27; d_call: .; clone_size: .; cdr3_nt: TGTGCCAGCAGTTCAGGGTTCGGGGCCAACGTCCTGACTTTC; cdr3_aa: CASSSGFGANVLTF
j_call: TRBJ2-3; v_call: TRBV30; d_call: TRBD2; clone_size: .; cdr3_nt: TGTGCCTGGAGGGGGGTTATGGCGGGAGGCACAGATACGCAGTATTTT; cdr3_aa: CAWRGVMAGGTDTQYF
j_call: TRBJ2-2; v_call: TRBV5-4; d_call: TRBD2; clone_size: .; cdr3_nt: TGTGCCAGCAGCCCCGGACTAGCGGGAGGTGGGACCGGGGAGCTGTTTTTT; cdr3_aa: CASSPGLAGGGTGELFF
j_call: TRBJ1-2; v_call: TRBV7-9; d_call: .; clone_size: .; cdr3_nt: TGTGCCAGCAGCTTAGAGGGTGCGGCAGGGAGAGGCTACACCTTC; cdr3_aa: CASSLEGAAGRGYTF
j_call: TRBJ2-1; v_call: TRBV27; d_call: .; clone_size: .; cdr3_nt: TGTGCCAGCAGTTTATGGGCTAGCGCTAGCTCCTACAATGAGCAGTTCTTC; cdr3_aa: CASSLWASASSYNEQFF
j_call: TRBJ2-7; v_call: TRBV27; d_call: TRBD1; clone_size: .; cdr3_nt: TGTGCCAGCAGTTTATCCGCCGGGACAGGGGCTTACGAGCAGTACTTC; cdr3_aa: CASSLSAGTGAYEQYF
j_call: TRBJ1-5; v_call: TRBV11-2; d_call: .; clone_size: .; cdr3_nt: TGTGCCAGCAGCTCGACCGGGACGGCGGATTGGCCCCAGCATTTT; cdr3_aa: CASSSTGTADWPQHF
j_call: TRBJ2-3; v_call: TRBV28; d_call: .; clone_size: .; cdr3_nt: TGTGCCAGTACCCGGGACATTATCACAGATACGCAGTATTTT; cdr3_aa: CASTRDIITDTQYF
j_call: TRBJ1-2; v_call: TRBV28; d_call: .; clone_size: .; cdr3_nt: TGTGCCAGCAGTTTAGGGGGGGAAGGGCTTTCCTATGGCTACACCTTC; cdr3_aa: CASSLGGEGLSYGYTF
j_call: TRBJ2-7; v_call: TRBV28; d_call: TRBD2; clone_size: .; cdr3_nt: TGTGCCAGCAGGGGGGGGGCACTAGCGGGAGTGTTCTACGAGCAGTACTTC; cdr3_aa: CASRGGALAGVFYEQYF
j_call: TRBJ2-3; v_call: TRBV5-1; d_call: .; clone_size: .; cdr3_nt: TGCGCCAGCAGCTTGGGGGCCGAGACAGATACGCAGTATTTT; cdr3_aa: CASSLGAETDTQYF
j_call: TRBJ1-1; v_call: TRBV14; d_call: TRBD1; clone_size: once; cdr3_nt: TGTGCCAGCAGCCCGTTCAGGGGGCTTTCAGAAGCTTTCTTT; cdr3_aa: CASSPFRGLSEAFF
j_call: TRBJ2-1; v_call: TRBV7-6; d_call: .; clone_size: once; cdr3_nt: TGTGCCAGCAGCTTAGATGGGGGCCCAGGGTATGAGCAGTTCTTC; cdr3_aa: CASSLDGGPGYEQFF
j_call: TRBJ2-5; v_call: TRBV28; d_call: TRBD2; clone_size: .; cdr3_nt: TGTGCCAGCAGTCAAAAATTAACACTCGGGACTAGCGGAGAAGAGACCCAGTACTTC; cdr3_aa: CASSQKLTLGTSGEETQYF